The 17 T cell receptor beta chains below all came from one sample that was sequenced in a study of T cell responses to AZD1222 COVID-19 vaccine. Some clones are missing from TCRdb's copy, which holds only in-frame ones; the method was immunoSEQ multiplex PCR. The sample lists tens of thousands of clones, roughly 85% seen once, with approximately 19% in the top ten. This material consisted of peripheral blood, taken on day 0 of AZD1222 vaccination. Receptors originate from an adult in good health.

The rearrangement links TRBV27 to TRBJ2-5, with 8 bases aligning to TRBD2. Germline values: CDR1 MNHEY, CDR2 SMNVEV (reference sequence). J was trimmed by 3 bases and V by 5 bases; bases with no gene match: 5. The CDR3 is 14 amino acids. The CDR3 region has the DNA TGTGCCAGCAGTCCGGGACTAGGAAAAGAGACCCAGTACTTC. Translating it yields CASSPGLGKETQYF.

The chain uses TRBV7-9 and TRBJ2-5; a weak D match, TRBD2 (5 bases). V lost 7 bases and J 3 bases, leaving 18 bases between the germline ends. Germline V gene sequence: CDR1 SEHNR, CDR2 FQNEAQ (reference sequence). The CDR3 runs 15 residues. CDR3 coding DNA: TGTGCCAGCAACTTGGGAGAGAGGGTCGAAGAGACCCAGTACTTC. This codes for CASNLGERVEETQYF.

This chain uses TRBV20-1 with TRBJ1-2; no reliable D call. This CDR3 has 11 amino acids. Germline-derived CDR1 and CDR2 are DFQATT and SNEGSKA (reference sequence). Trimming removed 6 bases from V and 1 base from J, with 6 bases in between. CDR3 loop: CSAPHNYGYTF. CDR3 DNA sequence: TGCAGTGCGCCACATAACTATGGCTACACCTTC.

CDR3 residues: CASSLAAYGNTIYF. The CDR3 nucleotides are TGCGCCAGCAGCTTGGCCGCGTATGGAAACACCATATATTTT. The chain recombines TRBV5-1 with TRBJ1-3; D gene ambiguous. V was clipped by 0 bases and J by 3 bases, with 7 bases between them. CDR3 length: 14 amino acids. Per the germline V gene, CDR1 is SGHRS and CDR2 is YFSETQ.

The gene calls are TRBV20-1 and TRBJ2-7; D is unresolved. This CDR3 has 10 residues. The V gene lost 6 bases and the J gene lost 0 bases, with 3 bases spanning the gap. Germline V gene lookup returns CDR1 DFQATT and CDR2 SNEGSKA (reference sequence). CDR3 sequence reads: CSALSYEQYF. In DNA, the CDR3 is TGCAGTGCCCTCTCCTACGAGCAGTACTTC.

V usage is TRBV5-5 and J usage is TRBJ2-7, with TRBD2 identical over 8 bases. This CDR3 region has 13 residues. The ends lost 1 base at V and 7 bases at J; junction bases unmatched: 4. Per germline, CDR1 SGHKS and CDR2 YYEKEE (reference sequence). The CDR3 bases are TGTGCCAGCAGCTTGCGGTCGGGAGGGGAGCAGTACTTC. Amino acid sequence: CASSLRSGGEQYF.

The chain couples TRBV23-1 to TRBJ1-2, with D perhaps matching TRBD1 (5 bases). TRBV23-1 is known as an ORF, though its function is uncertain. This CDR3 has 16 amino acids. V was shortened by 1 base and J by 2 bases, with 14 bases between the two germline ends. The CDR3 loop reads CASSQYTGDPNYGYTF. The DNA for the CDR3 is TGCGCCAGCAGTCAATATACCGGGGACCCCAACTATGGCTACACCTTC.

The chain uses TRBV27 and TRBJ1-1; D is ambiguous. V gave up 3 bases and J gave up 5 bases, with 10 bases separating them. Germline V gene sequence: CDR1 MNHEY, CDR2 SMNVEV (reference sequence). The CDR3 consists of 13 residues. CDR3 bases: TGTGCCAGCAGTTTGCCGGGTTGGACTGAAGCTTTCTTT. It is translated as CASSLPGWTEAFF.

This clone was counted between two and nine times. The V gene is TRBV6-5, the J gene TRBJ1-2; 8 positions agree with TRBD1. The CDR3 has 15 amino acids. Germline lookup yields CDR1 MNHEY and CDR2 SVGAGI. V lost 6 bases and J lost 2; bases outside the gene matches: 8. CDR3 residues: CASRGQGAGNYGYTF. The CDR3 DNA reads as TGTGCCAGCAGGGGGCAGGGGGCAGGGAACTATGGCTACACCTTC.

The chain uses TRBV7-2 and TRBJ1-1, with 7 nucleotides matching TRBD1. CDR1 is SGHTA and CDR2 is FQGNSA in the germline V gene. The CDR3 sequence is 16 residues long. V shed 5 bases, J shed 9 bases, and the junction held 18 bases outside the gene matches. The CDR3 loop reads CASSRMLEGAPRKAFF. The CDR3 DNA is TGTGCCAGCAGCCGTATGCTAGAGGGGGCCCCCCGAAAAGCTTTCTTT.

The chain couples TRBV14 to TRBJ1-2; TRBD1 might be the D (5 bases). The CDR3 is made up of 14 amino acids. V lost 1 base and J lost 4, with 10 bases in between. Germline CDR1 is SGHDN and CDR2 is FVKESK. In nucleotides, the CDR3 is TGTGCCAGCAGCCAAGTCGGCCAGGGCTATGGCTACACCTTC. Its protein is CASSQVGQGYGYTF.

To note about this clone: Sequence at one end of the junction differs from germline and may be a read error. This chain joins TRBV7-7 and TRBJ2-1, with D unresolved. The germline gives CDR1 SSHAT, CDR2 FNYEAQ (reference sequence). There are 15 residues in the CDR3. CDR3 bases: TGTGCTAGCAGCTTATATGAGTGGTCGGACAATGAGCAGTTCTTC. Protein: CASSLYEWSDNEQFF.

The rearrangement uses TRBV27 and TRBJ2-5; D remains unclear. The CDR3 contains 14 residues. From germline, CDR1 is MNHEY and CDR2 SMNVEV (reference sequence). V lost 3 bases, J lost 5 bases, and 13 bases lay in between. The CDR3 here is CASSFSNLRETQYF. The CDR3, as DNA: TGTGCCAGCAGTTTCAGTAATTTAAGGGAGACCCAGTACTTC.

The V call is TRBV18, the J call TRBJ1-3, with D unclear. Germline values: CDR1 KGHSH, CDR2 LQKENI. The CDR3 extends over 16 amino acids. Trimming cost V 0 bases and J 0 bases, with 9 bases left between them. Written as DNA, the CDR3 is TGTGCCAGCTCACCACCAGGCACCCTCTCTGGAAACACCATATATTTT. This encodes CASSPPGTLSGNTIYF.

The chain employs TRBV4-1 and TRBJ1-5; 12 bases are shared with TRBD1. J lost 2 bases, V lost 1 base, and 9 bases had no gene match. In germline, CDR1 is MGHRA, CDR2 YSYEKL. This CDR3 has 19 amino acids. The CDR3 loop is CASSQVSGTGGRGNQPQHF. CDR3 DNA: TGCGCCAGCAGCCAAGTATCCGGGACAGGGGGCCGGGGCAATCAGCCCCAGCATTTT.

The chain combines TRBV6-6 with TRBJ2-1, with D perhaps TRBD1 (6 bases). From germline, CDR1 is MNHNY and CDR2 SVGAGI (reference sequence). The V end was cut by 0 bases, the J end by 6 bases, with 15 bases between. The CDR3 is 16 amino acids. CDR3 protein: CASSYSKGQGPNEQFF. CDR3 in DNA: TGTGCCAGCAGTTACTCGAAGGGACAAGGTCCCAATGAGCAGTTCTTC.

V and J are TRBV19 and TRBJ2-2; 9 bases fit TRBD1. The trim removed 3 bases at V and 5 bases at J, leaving 7 bases unmatched. Germline lookup yields CDR1 LNHDA and CDR2 SQIVND (reference sequence). CDR3 length equals 16 residues. CDR3: CASSIGGTGWTGELFF. The CDR3 bases are TGTGCCAGTAGTATTGGGGGGACAGGGTGGACCGGGGAGCTGTTTTTT.